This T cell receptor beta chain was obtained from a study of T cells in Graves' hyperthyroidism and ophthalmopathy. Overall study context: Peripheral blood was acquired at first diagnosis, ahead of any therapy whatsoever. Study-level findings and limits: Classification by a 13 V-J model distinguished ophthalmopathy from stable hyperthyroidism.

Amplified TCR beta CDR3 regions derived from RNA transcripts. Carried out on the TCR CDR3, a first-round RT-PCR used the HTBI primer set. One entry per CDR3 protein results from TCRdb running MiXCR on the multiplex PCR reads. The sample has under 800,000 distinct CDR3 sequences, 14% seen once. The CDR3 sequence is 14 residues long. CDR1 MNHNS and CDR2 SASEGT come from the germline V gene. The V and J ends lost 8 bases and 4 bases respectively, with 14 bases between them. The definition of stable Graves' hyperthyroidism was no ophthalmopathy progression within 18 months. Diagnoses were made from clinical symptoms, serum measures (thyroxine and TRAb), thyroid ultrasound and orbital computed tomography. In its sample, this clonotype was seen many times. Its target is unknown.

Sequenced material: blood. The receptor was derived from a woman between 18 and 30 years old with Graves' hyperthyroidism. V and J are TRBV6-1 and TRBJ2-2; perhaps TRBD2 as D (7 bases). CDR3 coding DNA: TGTGCCAGCCACGGGGGCGGGGGCACCGGGGAGCTGTTTTTT. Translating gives CASHGGGGTGELFF.